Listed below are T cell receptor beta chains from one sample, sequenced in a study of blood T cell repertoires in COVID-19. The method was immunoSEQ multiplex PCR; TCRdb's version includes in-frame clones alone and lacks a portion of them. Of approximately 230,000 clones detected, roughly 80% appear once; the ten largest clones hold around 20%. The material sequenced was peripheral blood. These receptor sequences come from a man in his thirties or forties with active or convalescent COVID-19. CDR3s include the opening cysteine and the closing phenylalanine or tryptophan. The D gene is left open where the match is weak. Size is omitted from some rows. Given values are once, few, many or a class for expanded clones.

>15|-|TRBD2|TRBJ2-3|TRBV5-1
CASSSGGGGTDTQYF
TGCGCCAGCAGCTCCGGGGGAGGGGGCACAGATACGCAGTATTTT
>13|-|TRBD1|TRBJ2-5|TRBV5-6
CASSPGQGETQYF
TGTGCCAGCAGCCCGGGACAGGGAGAGACCCAGTACTTC
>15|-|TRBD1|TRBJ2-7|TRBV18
CASSPGGQGAGEQYF
TGTGCCAGCTCACCAGGAGGACAGGGGGCAGGAGAGCAGTACTTC
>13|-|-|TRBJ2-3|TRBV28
CASETIRTDTQYF
TGTGCCAGCGAAACTATTCGCACAGATACGCAGTATTTT
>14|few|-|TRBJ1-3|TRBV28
CASTLGGAGNTIYF
TGTGCCAGCACCCTCGGGGGGGCTGGAAACACCATATATTTT
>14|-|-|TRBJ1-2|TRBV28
CASRLTGLLHGYTF
TGTGCCAGCAGGCTGACAGGTTTACTCCATGGCTACACCTTC
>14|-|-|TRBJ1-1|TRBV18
CASSPPLGGTEAFF
TGTGCCAGCTCACCACCGCTAGGGGGAACTGAAGCTTTCTTT
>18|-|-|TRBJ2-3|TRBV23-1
CASTRRGGGADSTDTQYF
TGCGCCAGCACCCGACGAGGAGGGGGGGCGGATAGCACAGATACGCAGTATTTT
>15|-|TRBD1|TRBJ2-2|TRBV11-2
CASSSLQGAHRELFF
TGTGCCAGCAGCTCCCTACAGGGGGCCCACCGGGAGCTGTTTTTT
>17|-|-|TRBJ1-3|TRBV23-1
CASSPGCGTDAGNTIYF
TGCGCCAGCAGTCCAGGTTGCGGGACTGATGCTGGAAACACCATATATTTT
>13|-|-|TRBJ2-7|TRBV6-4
CASRGWVTYEQYF
TGTGCCAGCCGGGGGTGGGTCACCTACGAGCAGTACTTC
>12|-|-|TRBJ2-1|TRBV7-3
CASSPPGDLQFF
TGTGCCAGCAGCCCCCCTGGGGACTTGCAGTTCTTC
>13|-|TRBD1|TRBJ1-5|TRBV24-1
CATGQASNQPQHF
TGTGCCACCGGACAGGCAAGCAATCAGCCCCAGCATTTT
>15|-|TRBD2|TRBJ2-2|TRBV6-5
CASSTAGGGTGELFF
TGTGCCAGCAGTACAGCGGGAGGCGGCACCGGGGAGCTGTTTTTT
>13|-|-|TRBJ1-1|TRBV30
CAWSVGLGTEAFF
TGTGCCTGGAGTGTTGGACTAGGGACTGAAGCTTTCTTT
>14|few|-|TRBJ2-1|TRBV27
CASSLGGPYNEQFF
TGTGCCAGCAGTTTGGGGGGGCCCTACAATGAGCAGTTCTTC
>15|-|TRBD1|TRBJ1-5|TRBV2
CASSLRDRSNQPQHF
TGTGCCAGCAGTCTCCGGGACAGATCGAATCAGCCCCAGCATTTT
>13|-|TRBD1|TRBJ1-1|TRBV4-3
CASSLRQGREAFF
TGCGCCAGCAGCCTGCGACAGGGGAGGGAAGCTTTCTTT
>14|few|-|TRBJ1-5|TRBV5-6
CASSIARSNQPQHF
TGTGCCAGCAGCATTGCTCGGAGCAATCAGCCCCAGCATTTT
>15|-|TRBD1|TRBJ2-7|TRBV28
CATTTRQGISYEQYF
TGTGCCACCACAACACGACAGGGGATCTCCTACGAGCAGTACTTC